The 7 T cell receptor beta chains presented below share a single source sample, sequenced in a study of blood T cells in healthy people across ages. Combining a sample-barcoded 5' primer with a J-beta primer mix, a second PCR ran for roughly 6 to 12 cycles. TCRdb redid the calling of the 5' RACE reads with MiXCR, one entry per CDR3 protein. The repertoire has approximately 670,000 distinct CDR3 sequences, around 43% of them found once; the top ten carry about 30%. Material for sequencing was blood. The receptors originated from a man older than 75 in good health.

The chain employs TRBV15 and TRBJ2-1, with a possible D match to TRBD2 (5 bases). V lost 3 bases and J 4 bases, leaving 10 bases between the germline ends. Germline CDR1 LNHNV, CDR2 YYDKDF (reference sequence). The CDR3 totals 14 residues. The CDR3 DNA sequence: TGTGCCACCAGCAGCGTTCGGGGTTACAATGAGCAGTTCTTC. As protein: CATSSVRGYNEQFF.

V is TRBV5-6 and J is TRBJ2-2, with 7 positions matching TRBD1. Trimming cost V 2 bases and J 5 bases; bases outside gene matches: 0. CDR1 is SGHDT and CDR2 is YYEEEE in the germline V gene. The CDR3 spans 13 residues. In DNA form, the CDR3 reads TGTGCCAGCAGCTTACAGGGGACCGGGGAGCTGTTTTTT. Amino acid sequence: CASSLQGTGELFF.

This chain uses TRBV7-2 with TRBJ2-7; TRBD1 agrees at 8 bases. The CDR3 is 16 amino acids. Unmatched junction bases numbered 8, after V lost 0 bases and J lost 4 bases. Germline V CDR1 and CDR2: SGHTA, FQGNSA. CDR3 loop: CASSLAWQGAPYEQYF. As DNA, the CDR3 is TGTGCCAGCAGCTTAGCGTGGCAGGGGGCTCCTTACGAGCAGTACTTC.

This clonotype came up many times. Written as DNA, the CDR3 is TGTGCCAGCAGCGTAGTTATGGTGAGCTCCTACAATGAGCAGTTCTTC. Its translation: CASSVVMVSSYNEQFF. The V call is TRBV9, the J call TRBJ2-1; D gene ambiguous. Between the trimmed V and J ends, which lost 0 bases and 0 bases, there was a span of 10 bases. The germline V gene encodes CDR1 SGDLS and CDR2 YYNGEE. CDR3 length: 16 amino acids.

This clonotype is a singleton in its sample. CDR3 in amino acids: CSASSVGIPDVYTQYF. CDR3 coding DNA: TGCAGTGCCTCGAGCGTGGGAATCCCCGACGTCTATACGCAGTATTTT. V and J are TRBV20-1 and TRBJ2-3; D unresolved. Germline values: CDR1 DFQATT, CDR2 SNEGSKA (reference sequence). Trimming removed 6 bases from V and 7 bases from J, with 26 bases in between. The CDR3 is 16 amino acids.

This rearrangement joins TRBV3-1 to TRBJ1-5; unclear D gene. The CDR3 length is 15 residues. Germline CDR1 reads LGHDT; CDR2 reads YNNKEL (reference sequence). The V gene lost 1 base and the J gene lost 1 base, with 8 bases spanning the gap. CDR3 in amino acids: CASSQVYGSNQPQHF. The CDR3 coding sequence is TGTGCCAGCAGCCAAGTCTATGGGAGCAATCAGCCCCAGCATTTT.

The sample holds a few counts of this clonotype. The rearrangement links TRBV7-9 to TRBJ2-5, with 7 bases lining up with TRBD2. The CDR3 loop spans 14 amino acids. Per the germline V gene, CDR1 is SEHNR and CDR2 is FQNEAQ (reference sequence). V lost 5 bases and J lost 6; bases outside the gene matches: 9. CDR3 region: CASSKPGLIQTQYF. The CDR3 DNA sequence: TGTGCCAGCAGCAAACCGGGACTAATACAGACCCAGTACTTC.